The following is a T cell receptor (beta chain) sequence with its context. The time point is: sample taken at primary tumor resection. Unsorted whole RNA from tumor, nontumor lung or frozen PBMC underwent sequencing. This sample is drawn from a study of spatial heterogeneity in lung cancer. Carried by each TCR cDNA molecule was a unique molecular identifier. TCRdb independently ran MiXCR on the 5' RACE reads; one entry per CDR3 protein. Of around 45,000 distinct CDR3 sequences listed, approximately 12% are singletons. V gave up 0 bases and J gave up 5 bases, with 9 bases separating them. Germline V gene lookup returns CDR1 MNHNY and CDR2 SVGAGI (reference sequence). The CDR3 has 14 residues.

The material sequenced was PBMCs, taken at surgery. J is TRBJ2-3 and V is TRBV6-6; D gene ambiguous. This receptor was taken from a female donor with early-stage non-small cell lung cancer. The CDR3 region is CASSYSRGLDTQYF. Written as DNA, the CDR3 is TGTGCCAGCAGTTACTCGCGTGGGTTAGATACGCAGTATTTT.